The rows below give T cell receptor beta chains drawn from one sample of a study of graft-versus-host responses after intestinal transplantation. Profiled with immunoSEQ multiplex PCR; TCRdb holds only in-frame clones, not every one. Of fewer than 10,000 clones listed, approximately 80% are singletons. This sample comprised ileum tissue, obtained 500 to 550 days after intestinal transplant. These receptors were collected from a human patient who received an intestinal transplant, so some T cells may come from the graft donor. Both conserved end residues are part of each CDR3. A D gene is named only where the DNA matches it firmly. Clone size is stated in some rows and not others, as once, few, many or a class when expanded.

v_gene: TRBV11-1
abundance: -
j_gene: TRBJ2-6
d_gene: -
CDR3aa: CASSLAQRVFGANVLTF
CDR3nt: TGTGCCAGCAGCTTAGCGCAAAGGGTTTTCGGGGCCAACGTCCTGACTTTC

v_gene: TRBV29-1
abundance: -
j_gene: TRBJ1-5
d_gene: -
CDR3aa: CSVGQGNQPQHF
CDR3nt: TGCAGCGTTGGACAGGGCAATCAGCCCCAGCATTTT

v_gene: TRBV10-3
abundance: -
j_gene: TRBJ2-5
d_gene: -
CDR3aa: CAISEPDRQETQYF
CDR3nt: TGTGCCATCAGTGAGCCAGACAGGCAAGAGACCCAGTACTTC

v_gene: TRBV28
abundance: -
j_gene: TRBJ1-1
d_gene: -
CDR3aa: CASSLFWRPEAFF
CDR3nt: TGTGCCAGCAGTTTATTTTGGCGACCTGAAGCTTTCTTT

v_gene: TRBV19
abundance: -
j_gene: TRBJ2-2
d_gene: -
CDR3aa: CASSIVKESGELFF
CDR3nt: TGTGCCAGTAGTATAGTAAAGGAATCCGGGGAGCTGTTTTTT

v_gene: TRBV30
abundance: few
j_gene: TRBJ1-5
d_gene: TRBD1
CDR3aa: CAWSVQGDQPQHF
CDR3nt: TGTGCCTGGAGTGTCCAGGGGGATCAGCCCCAGCATTTT

v_gene: TRBV11-2
abundance: -
j_gene: TRBJ2-3
d_gene: -
CDR3aa: CASSLGLPASTDTQYF
CDR3nt: TGTGCCAGCAGCTTAGGACTTCCGGCCAGCACAGATACGCAGTATTTT

v_gene: TRBV4-3
abundance: -
j_gene: TRBJ2-3
d_gene: -
CDR3aa: CASSQGSGSTDTQYF
CDR3nt: TGCGCCAGCAGCCAAGGCTCAGGGAGCACAGATACGCAGTATTTT

v_gene: TRBV7-8
abundance: -
j_gene: TRBJ1-1
d_gene: -
CDR3aa: CASSVYRVNTEAFF
CDR3nt: TGTGCCAGCAGCGTCTACAGGGTGAACACTGAAGCTTTCTTT

v_gene: TRBV18
abundance: -
j_gene: TRBJ1-2
d_gene: -
CDR3aa: CASSPYQGSYGYTF
CDR3nt: TGTGCCAGCTCACCGTACCAGGGGTCCTATGGCTACACCTTC

v_gene: TRBV9
abundance: -
j_gene: TRBJ2-1
d_gene: TRBD2
CDR3aa: CASSVGLAGGHEQFF
CDR3nt: TGTGCCAGCAGCGTAGGTCTAGCGGGGGGGCATGAGCAGTTCTTC

v_gene: TRBV19
abundance: -
j_gene: TRBJ2-1
d_gene: -
CDR3aa: CASSIEFWGNEQFF
CDR3nt: TGTGCCAGTAGTATAGAATTCTGGGGAAATGAGCAGTTCTTC

v_gene: TRBV30
abundance: few
j_gene: TRBJ2-3
d_gene: -
CDR3aa: CAWASLSTDTQYF
CDR3nt: TGTGCCTGGGCCTCTCTGAGCACAGATACGCAGTATTTT

v_gene: TRBV10-2
abundance: -
j_gene: TRBJ2-4
d_gene: TRBD2
CDR3aa: CASSVPSGDLAKNIQYF
CDR3nt: TGCGCCAGCAGTGTACCTAGCGGGGATCTAGCCAAAAACATTCAGTACTTC

v_gene: TRBV4-3
abundance: -
j_gene: TRBJ2-1
d_gene: TRBD2
CDR3aa: CASSPLAGTLYNEQFF
CDR3nt: TGCGCCAGCAGCCCCCTAGCGGGGACTTTATACAATGAGCAGTTCTTC

v_gene: TRBV30
abundance: -
j_gene: TRBJ1-3
d_gene: -
CDR3aa: CAWSVVDIGNTIYF
CDR3nt: TGTGCCTGGAGTGTAGTGGACATCGGAAACACCATATATTTT

v_gene: TRBV20-1
abundance: -
j_gene: TRBJ1-2
d_gene: -
CDR3aa: CRGTVNTF
CDR3nt: TGCAGAGGGACCGTTAACACCTTC

v_gene: TRBV5-1
abundance: -
j_gene: TRBJ1-1
d_gene: TRBD1
CDR3aa: CASSLAEGAQIRSEAFF
CDR3nt: TGCGCCAGCAGCTTGGCAGAGGGGGCGCAAATTAGGTCTGAAGCTTTCTTT

v_gene: TRBV6-5
abundance: -
j_gene: TRBJ1-2
d_gene: -
CDR3aa: CASSYSGGGYTF
CDR3nt: TGTGCCAGCAGTTACTCGGGAGGGGGCTACACCTTC

v_gene: TRBV5-4
abundance: -
j_gene: TRBJ1-1
d_gene: TRBD1
CDR3aa: CASSRDRANTEAFF
CDR3nt: TGTGCCAGCAGCAGGGACAGGGCGAACACTGAAGCTTTCTTT

v_gene: TRBV29-1
abundance: once
j_gene: TRBJ1-1
d_gene: -
CDR3aa: CSAWVRGMNTEAFF
CDR3nt: TGCAGCGCCTGGGTTCGGGGCATGAACACTGAAGCTTTCTTT

v_gene: TRBV6-5
abundance: -
j_gene: TRBJ1-1
d_gene: -
CDR3aa: CASSRGGPAFF
CDR3nt: TGTGCCAGTTCCCGGGGAGGACCGGCTTTCTTT

v_gene: TRBV4-3
abundance: few
j_gene: TRBJ1-5
d_gene: -
CDR3aa: CASSPDLGQPQHF
CDR3nt: TGCGCCAGCAGCCCAGATCTCGGGCAGCCCCAGCATTTT

v_gene: TRBV4-1
abundance: few
j_gene: TRBJ1-1
d_gene: -
CDR3aa: CASSQGSQGTEAFF
CDR3nt: TGCGCCAGCAGCCAAGGATCTCAGGGAACTGAAGCTTTCTTT

v_gene: TRBV7-9
abundance: -
j_gene: TRBJ2-1
d_gene: TRBD1
CDR3aa: CASSSDREFRDEQFF
CDR3nt: TGTGCCAGCAGCTCGGACAGGGAGTTCCGCGATGAGCAGTTCTTC

v_gene: TRBV28
abundance: -
j_gene: TRBJ2-1
d_gene: -
CDR3aa: CASRGESSYNEQFF
CDR3nt: TGTGCCAGCAGGGGGGAGAGCTCCTACAATGAGCAGTTCTTC

v_gene: TRBV11-3
abundance: -
j_gene: TRBJ1-1
d_gene: -
CDR3aa: CASSFSANTEAFF
CDR3nt: TGTGCCAGCAGCTTCTCCGCCAACACTGAAGCTTTCTTT

v_gene: TRBV6-6
abundance: -
j_gene: TRBJ2-7
d_gene: -
CDR3aa: CASQWEGVRGSEQYF
CDR3nt: TGTGCCAGCCAATGGGAGGGGGTAAGGGGGAGCGAGCAGTACTTC

v_gene: TRBV6-6
abundance: -
j_gene: TRBJ2-7
d_gene: -
CDR3aa: CASSYSEAFYEQYF
CDR3nt: TGTGCCAGCAGTTACTCGGAAGCGTTCTACGAGCAGTACTTC